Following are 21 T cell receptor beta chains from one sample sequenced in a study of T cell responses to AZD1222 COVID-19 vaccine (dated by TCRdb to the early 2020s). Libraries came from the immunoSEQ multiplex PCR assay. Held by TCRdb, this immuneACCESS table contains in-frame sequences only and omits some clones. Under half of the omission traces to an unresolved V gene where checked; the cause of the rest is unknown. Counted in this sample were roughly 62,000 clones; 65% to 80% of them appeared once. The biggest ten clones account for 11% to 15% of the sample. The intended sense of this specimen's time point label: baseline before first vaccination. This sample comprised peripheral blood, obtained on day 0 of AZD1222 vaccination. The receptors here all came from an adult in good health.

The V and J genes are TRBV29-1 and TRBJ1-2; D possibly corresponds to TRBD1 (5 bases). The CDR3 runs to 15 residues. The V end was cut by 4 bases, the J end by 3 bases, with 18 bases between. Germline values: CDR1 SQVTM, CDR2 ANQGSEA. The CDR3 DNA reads TGCAGCGTTGGGGAGTGGAGGGGATCGGACTATGGCTACACCTTC. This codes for CSVGEWRGSDYGYTF. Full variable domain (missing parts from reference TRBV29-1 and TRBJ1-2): SAVISQKPSRDICQRGTSLTIQCQVDSQVTMMFWYRQQPGQSLTLIATANQGSEATYESGFVIDKFPISRPNLTFSTLTVSNMSPEDSSIYLCSVGEWRGSDYGYTFGSGTRLTVV.

As DNA, the CDR3 is TGTGCCAGCAGCCTTCGGGGGACAGGGGCCGGCGAGCAGTACTTC. Protein sequence: CASSLRGTGAGEQYF. The V call is TRBV3-1 (or the pseudogene TRBV3-2), the J call TRBJ2-7; TRBD1 matches 10 bases. The CDR3 is made up of 15 amino acids. V trimming: 4 bases; J trimming: 6 bases; junction bases outside the gene matches: 9. Germline loops: CDR1 LGHDT, CDR2 YNNKEL (reference sequence).

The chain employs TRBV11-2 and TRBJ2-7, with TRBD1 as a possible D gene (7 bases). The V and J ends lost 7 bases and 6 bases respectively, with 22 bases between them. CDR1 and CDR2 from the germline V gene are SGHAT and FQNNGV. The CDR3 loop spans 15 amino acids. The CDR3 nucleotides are TGTGCCAGCACCTTTCTAGCGTCGACAGGGATCGAGCAGTACTTC. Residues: CASTFLASTGIEQYF.

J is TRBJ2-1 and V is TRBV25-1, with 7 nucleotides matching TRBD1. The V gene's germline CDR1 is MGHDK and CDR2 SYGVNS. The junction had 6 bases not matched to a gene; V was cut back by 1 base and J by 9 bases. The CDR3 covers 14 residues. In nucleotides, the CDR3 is TGTGCCAGCAGTGAATTAGGGGGCCCCGGTGAGCAGTTCTTC. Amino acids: CASSELGGPGEQFF.

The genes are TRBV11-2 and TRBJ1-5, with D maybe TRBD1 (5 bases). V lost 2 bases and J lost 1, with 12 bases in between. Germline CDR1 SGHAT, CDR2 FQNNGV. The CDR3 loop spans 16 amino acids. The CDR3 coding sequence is TGTGCCAGCAGCTTATTCCCTCGGGGGAGCAATCAGCCCCAGCATTTT. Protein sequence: CASSLFPRGSNQPQHF.

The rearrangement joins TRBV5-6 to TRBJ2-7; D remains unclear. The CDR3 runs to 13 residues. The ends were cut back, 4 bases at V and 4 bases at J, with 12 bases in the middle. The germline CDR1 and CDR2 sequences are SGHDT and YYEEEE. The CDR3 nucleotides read TGTGCCAGCAGCGTGGATAATAGGTACGAGCAGTACTTC. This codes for CASSVDNRYEQYF.

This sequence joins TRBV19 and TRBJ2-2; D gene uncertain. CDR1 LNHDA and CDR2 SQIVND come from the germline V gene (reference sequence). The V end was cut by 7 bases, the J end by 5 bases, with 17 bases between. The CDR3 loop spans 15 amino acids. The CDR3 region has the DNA TGTGCCAGTAAAAGAGTAGGAGCAGGTACCGGGGAGCTGTTTTTT. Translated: CASKRVGAGTGELFF.

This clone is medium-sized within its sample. DNA for the CDR3: TGTGCCAGCTCACGGTCCCCCGTCCTGAAAGAGGGGGATAATGAAAAACTGTTTTTT. As protein: CASSRSPVLKEGDNEKLFF. The chain combines TRBV18 with TRBJ1-4; tentatively, D is TRBD1 (6 bases). This CDR3 region has 19 residues. V gave up 4 bases and J gave up 4 bases, with 25 bases separating them. In germline, CDR1 is KGHSH, CDR2 LQKENI.

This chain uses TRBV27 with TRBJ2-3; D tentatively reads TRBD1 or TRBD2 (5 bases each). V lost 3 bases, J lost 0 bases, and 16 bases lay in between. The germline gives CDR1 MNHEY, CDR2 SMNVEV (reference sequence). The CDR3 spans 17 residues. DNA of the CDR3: TGTGCCAGCAGTTTGAGCCGGGACCACCTTAGCACAGATACGCAGTATTTT. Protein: CASSLSRDHLSTDTQYF.

The CDR3 DNA is TGTGCCAGCAGCTTAGCGGAGGGGCAGCCCCAGCATTTT. Translation: CASSLAEGQPQHF. The gene calls are TRBV7-6 and TRBJ1-5; possible D gene TRBD1, 5 bases. The germline gives CDR1 SGHVS, CDR2 FNYEAQ. This CDR3 contains 13 residues. The ends were cut back, 0 bases at V and 7 bases at J, with 7 bases in the middle.

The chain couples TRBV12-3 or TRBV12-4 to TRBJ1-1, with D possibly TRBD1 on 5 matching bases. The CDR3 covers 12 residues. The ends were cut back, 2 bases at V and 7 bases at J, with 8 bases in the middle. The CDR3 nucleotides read TGTGCCAGCAGTTTATCTGGGGGTGAAGCTTTCTTT. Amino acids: CASSLSGGEAFF.

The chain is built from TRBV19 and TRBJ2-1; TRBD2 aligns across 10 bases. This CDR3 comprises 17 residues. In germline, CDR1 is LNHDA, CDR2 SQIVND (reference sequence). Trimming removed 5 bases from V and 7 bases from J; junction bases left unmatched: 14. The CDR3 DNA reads TGTGCCAGTAGTCGCTCTGGCCTAGCGGGGGTGCGGAATGAGCAGTTCTTC. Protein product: CASSRSGLAGVRNEQFF. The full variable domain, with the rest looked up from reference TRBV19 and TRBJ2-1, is DGGITQSPKYLFRKEGQNVTLSCEQNLNHDAMYWYRQDPGQGLRLIYYSQIVNDFQKGDIAEGYSVSREKKESFPLTVTSAQKNPTAFYLCASSRSGLAGVRNEQFFGPGTRLTVL.

The CDR3 sequence is CASSPRTGVQKARDTQYF. CDR3 coding DNA: TGTGCCAGCAGCCCTAGAACGGGGGTTCAGAAGGCCAGGGATACGCAGTATTTT. The V call is TRBV28, the J call TRBJ2-3, with D possibly being TRBD2 (6 bases). Germline V gives CDR1 MDHEN, CDR2 SYDVKM. V lost 6 bases to trimming and J lost 6 bases, with 28 bases between them. This CDR3 is 18 amino acids long.

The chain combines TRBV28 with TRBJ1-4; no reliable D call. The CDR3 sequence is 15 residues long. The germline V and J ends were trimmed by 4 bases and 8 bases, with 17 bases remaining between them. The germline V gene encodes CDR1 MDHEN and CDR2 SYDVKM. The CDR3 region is CASSSAPEGYEKLFF. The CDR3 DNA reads TGTGCCAGCAGTTCAGCCCCGGAAGGATACGAAAAACTGTTTTTT.

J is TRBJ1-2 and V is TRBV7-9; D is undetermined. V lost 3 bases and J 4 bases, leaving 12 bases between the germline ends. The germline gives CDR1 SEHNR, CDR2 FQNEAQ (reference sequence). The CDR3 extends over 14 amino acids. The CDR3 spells CASSFKGRTYGYTF. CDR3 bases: TGTGCCAGCAGCTTCAAAGGACGGACCTATGGCTACACCTTC.

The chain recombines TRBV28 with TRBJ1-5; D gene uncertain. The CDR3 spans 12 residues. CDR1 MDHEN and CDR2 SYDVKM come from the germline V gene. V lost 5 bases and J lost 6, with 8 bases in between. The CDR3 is CASSVGGQPQHF. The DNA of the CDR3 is TGTGCCAGCAGTGTCGGTGGTCAGCCCCAGCATTTT.

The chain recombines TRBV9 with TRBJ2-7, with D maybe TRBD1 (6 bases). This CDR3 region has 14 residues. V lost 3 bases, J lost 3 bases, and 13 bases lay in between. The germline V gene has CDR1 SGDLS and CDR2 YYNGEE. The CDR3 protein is CASSEGDQVYEQYF. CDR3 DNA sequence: TGTGCCAGCAGCGAGGGGGATCAGGTCTACGAGCAGTACTTC. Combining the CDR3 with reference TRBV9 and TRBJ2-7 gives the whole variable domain DSGVTQTPKHLITATGQRVTLRCSPRSGDLSVYWYQQSLDQGLQFLIQYYNGEERAKGNILERFSAQQFPDLHSELNLSSLELGDSALYFCASSEGDQVYEQYFGPGTRLTVT.

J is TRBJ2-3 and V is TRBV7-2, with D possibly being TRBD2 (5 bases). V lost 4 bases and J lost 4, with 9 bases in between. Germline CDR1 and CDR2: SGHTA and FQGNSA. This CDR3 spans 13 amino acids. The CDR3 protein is CASSSELADTQYF. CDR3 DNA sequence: TGTGCCAGCAGCTCCGAACTAGCAGATACGCAGTATTTT. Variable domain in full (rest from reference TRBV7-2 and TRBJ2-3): GAGVSQSPSNKVTEKGKDVELRCDPISGHTALYWYRQSLGQGLEFLIYFQGNSAPDKSGLPSDRFSAERTGGSVSTLTIQRTQQEDSAVYLCASSSELADTQYFGPGTRLTVL.

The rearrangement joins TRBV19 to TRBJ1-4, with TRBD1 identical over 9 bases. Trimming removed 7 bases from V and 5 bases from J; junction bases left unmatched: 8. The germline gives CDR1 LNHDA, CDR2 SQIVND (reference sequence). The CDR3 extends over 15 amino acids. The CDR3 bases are TGTGCCAGTACCGGTGGGACAGGGAGGAATGAAAAACTGTTTTTT. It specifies CASTGGTGRNEKLFF.

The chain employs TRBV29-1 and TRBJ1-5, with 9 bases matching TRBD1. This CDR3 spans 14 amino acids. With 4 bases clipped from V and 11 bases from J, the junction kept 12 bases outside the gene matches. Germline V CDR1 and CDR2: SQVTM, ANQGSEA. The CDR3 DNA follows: TGCAGCGTTGCCGGGACAGGGACCGGGGGAGCCCAGCATTTT. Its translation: CSVAGTGTGGAQHF. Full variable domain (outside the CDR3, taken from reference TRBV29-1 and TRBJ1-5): SAVISQKPSRDICQRGTSLTIQCQVDSQVTMMFWYRQQPGQSLTLIATANQGSEATYESGFVIDKFPISRPNLTFSTLTVSNMSPEDSSIYLCSVAGTGTGGAQHFGDGTRLSIL.

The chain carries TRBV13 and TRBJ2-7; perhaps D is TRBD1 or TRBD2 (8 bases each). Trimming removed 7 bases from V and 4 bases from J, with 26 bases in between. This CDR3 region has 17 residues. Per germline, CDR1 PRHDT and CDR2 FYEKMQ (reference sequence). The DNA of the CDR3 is TGTGCCAGCACCCAGGGGGCGGGGGGCCGGTCGAGATACGAGCAGTACTTC. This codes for CASTQGAGGRSRYEQYF.